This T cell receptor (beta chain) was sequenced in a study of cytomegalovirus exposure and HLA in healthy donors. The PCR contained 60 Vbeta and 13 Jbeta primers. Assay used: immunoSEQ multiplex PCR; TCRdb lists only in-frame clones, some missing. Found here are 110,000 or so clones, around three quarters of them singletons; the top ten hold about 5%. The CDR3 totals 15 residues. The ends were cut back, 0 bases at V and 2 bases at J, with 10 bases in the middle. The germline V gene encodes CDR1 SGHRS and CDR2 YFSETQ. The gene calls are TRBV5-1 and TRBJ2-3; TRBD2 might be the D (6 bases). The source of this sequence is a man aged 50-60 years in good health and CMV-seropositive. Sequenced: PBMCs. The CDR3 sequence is CASSLVGGTTDTQYF. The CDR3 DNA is TGCGCCAGCAGCTTGGTGGGGGGTACCACAGATACGCAGTATTTT. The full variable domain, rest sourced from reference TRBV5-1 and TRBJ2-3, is KAGVTQTPRYLIKTRGQQVTLSCSPISGHRSVSWYQQTPGQGLQFLFEYFSETQRNKGNFPGRFSGRQFSNSRSEMNVSTLELGDSALYLCASSLVGGTTDTQYFGPGTRLTVL.